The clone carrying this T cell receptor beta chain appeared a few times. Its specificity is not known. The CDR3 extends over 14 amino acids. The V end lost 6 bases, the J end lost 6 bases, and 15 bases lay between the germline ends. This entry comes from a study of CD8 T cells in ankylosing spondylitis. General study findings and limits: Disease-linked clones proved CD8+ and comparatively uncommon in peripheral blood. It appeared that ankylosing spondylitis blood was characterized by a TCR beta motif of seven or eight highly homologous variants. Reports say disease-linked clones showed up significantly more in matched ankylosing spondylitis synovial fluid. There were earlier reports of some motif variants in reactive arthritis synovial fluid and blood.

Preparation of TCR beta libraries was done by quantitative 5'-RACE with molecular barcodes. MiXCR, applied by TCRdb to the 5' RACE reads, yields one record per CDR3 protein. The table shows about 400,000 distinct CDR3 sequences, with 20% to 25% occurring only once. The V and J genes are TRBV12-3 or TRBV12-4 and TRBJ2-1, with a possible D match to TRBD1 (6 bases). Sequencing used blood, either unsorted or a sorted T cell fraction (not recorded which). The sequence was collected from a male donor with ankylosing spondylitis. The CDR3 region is CASSLNRVGNEQFF. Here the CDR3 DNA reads TGTGCCAGCAGCCTCAACAGGGTAGGCAATGAGCAGTTCTTC.